A selection of T cell receptor beta chains follows, all from one sample in a study of shared clonotypes between healthy human individuals. Here immunoSEQ multiplex PCR was the method, and the copy in TCRdb shows in-frame clones only, minus some. This table has around 2,000,000 clones, 85% to 95% appearing once. Sequencing input: naive CD4+ T cells sorted from blood. These receptors came from a man younger than 35 in good health. Both conserved end residues are part of each CDR3. Each record gives: V gene, J gene, D gene, clone size, CDR3 protein, CDR3 DNA. The D gene is left open where the match is weak. Expanded clones are given a class, and other clones once, few, many or no size at all.

TRBV10-1,TRBJ1-2,TRBD1,once,CASSRTGYDGYTF,TGCGCCAGCAGTCGGACAGGGTACGATGGCTACACCTTC
TRBV6-1,TRBJ1-1,NA,NA,CASSERGVGANTEAFF,TGTGCCAGCAGTGAACGAGGGGTTGGTGCGAACACTGAAGCTTTCTTT
TRBV19,TRBJ1-4,TRBD1,NA,CASSETGPTNEKLFF,TGTGCCAGTAGTGAGACAGGGCCAACTAATGAAAAACTGTTTTTT
TRBV6-5,TRBJ1-2,NA,NA,CASSRDGNYGYTF,TGTGCCAGCAGCAGGGACGGAAACTATGGCTACACCTTC
TRBV6-1,TRBJ2-7,NA,NA,CASSDYGFPYEQYF,TGTGCCAGCAGTGATTACGGCTTCCCCTACGAGCAGTACTTC
TRBV5-1,TRBJ2-1,NA,NA,CASSLGAGADEQFF,TGCGCCAGCAGCTTGGGGGCAGGTGCCGATGAGCAGTTCTTC
TRBV30,TRBJ2-1,NA,NA,CAWESGFRSYNEQFF,TGTGCCTGGGAGAGCGGCTTCCGCTCCTACAATGAGCAGTTCTTC
TRBV30,TRBJ1-5,TRBD1,NA,CALQQGALSNQPQHF,TGTGCCTTGCAACAGGGGGCGTTGAGCAATCAGCCCCAGCATTTT
TRBV2,TRBJ2-3,TRBD2,NA,CASSLAGVGDTQYF,TGTGCCAGCAGCTTAGCGGGAGTGGGGGATACGCAGTATTTT
TRBV5-6,TRBJ2-7,TRBD1,NA,CASSPGTGGARVYEQYF,TGTGCCAGCAGCCCCGGGACAGGGGGCGCGAGGGTCTACGAGCAGTACTTC
TRBV19,TRBJ1-5,NA,NA,CASSIKGNQPQHF,TGTGCCAGTAGTATCAAGGGCAATCAGCCCCAGCATTTT
TRBV5-1,TRBJ2-7,NA,NA,CASSLFPRGSSYEQYF,TGCGCCAGCAGCTTGTTCCCCCGCGGTAGCTCCTACGAGCAGTACTTC
TRBV30,TRBJ2-3,TRBD2,NA,CAWSKGLAPDTQYF,TGTGCCTGGAGTAAAGGACTAGCACCAGATACGCAGTATTTT
TRBV6-5,TRBJ1-3,NA,once,CASARSRGFGNTIYF,TGTGCCAGCGCGAGGAGCCGGGGATTCGGAAACACCATATATTTT
TRBV7-2,TRBJ2-5,NA,NA,CASSLEGAGVTGQYF,TGTGCCAGCAGCTTAGAAGGCGCGGGAGTCACAGGGCAGTACTTC
TRBV5-1,TRBJ1-6,NA,NA,CASSEQIRTSPLHF,TGCGCCAGCAGCGAACAGATAAGGACTTCACCCCTCCACTTT
TRBV19,TRBJ1-4,NA,few,CASSILGGAGKLFF,TGTGCCAGTAGTATTCTCGGGGGCGCCGGGAAACTGTTTTTT
TRBV10-3,TRBJ1-5,NA,NA,CAISEDREEPQHF,TGTGCCATCAGTGAGGACCGAGAGGAGCCCCAGCATTTT
TRBV10-3,TRBJ2-7,TRBD1,NA,CATLPRPGQGYEQYF,TGTGCCACCCTACCCCGACCGGGACAGGGCTACGAGCAGTACTTC
TRBV30,TRBJ2-1,NA,NA,CAWSVLGGGEQFF,TGTGCCTGGAGTGTACTTGGAGGGGGTGAGCAGTTCTTC
TRBV6-1,TRBJ1-5,TRBD1,NA,CASSEVDRGTPQHF,TGTGCCAGCAGTGAAGTTGACAGGGGAACGCCCCAGCATTTT
TRBV18,TRBJ2-1,TRBD2,NA,CASSPPGGVTNEQFF,TGTGCCAGCTCACCCCCGGGAGGGGTTACGAATGAGCAGTTCTTC
TRBV5-1,TRBJ1-5,NA,NA,CASSLEASNQPQHF,TGCGCCAGCAGCTTGGAGGCCAGCAATCAGCCCCAGCATTTT
TRBV6-1,TRBJ2-2,TRBD2,few,CASSERGGYTGELFF,TGTGCCAGCAGTGAAAGGGGAGGGTACACCGGGGAGCTGTTTTTT
TRBV6-5,TRBJ1-6,TRBD1,NA,CASRPVRGQNSPLHF,TGTGCCAGCAGGCCAGTCAGGGGGCAAAATTCACCCCTCCACTTT
TRBV5-1,TRBJ2-3,NA,NA,CASSLGQTSTDTQYF,TGCGCCAGCAGCTTGGGTCAGACTAGCACAGATACGCAGTATTTT